The next 28 T cell receptor beta chains were all read from a single sample in a study of cytomegalovirus exposure and HLA in healthy donors (dated by TCRdb to 2016 to 2017). Libraries were built with the immunoSEQ multiplex PCR assay. The immuneACCESS repertoire file appears here via TCRdb, limited to in-frame rearrangements. These files lack a portion of the clones; in checked studies, under half of the deficit traces to unresolved V genes, and the cause of the others is not known. The sample contains around 120,000 clones, around nine tenths of them found a single time. The ten most abundant clones make up approximately 4.5% of the sample. The sample consisted of PBMCs. These receptors were taken from a man younger than 30 in good health and CMV-seropositive.

This chain connects TRBV5-6 to TRBJ2-3; D is perhaps TRBD2 (5 bases). Germline CDR1 and CDR2: SGHDT and YYEEEE. The CDR3 runs to 16 residues. V was shortened by 0 bases and J by 0 bases, with 11 bases between the two germline ends. CDR3 residues: CASSLALDSSTDTQYF. For the CDR3, the DNA is TGTGCCAGCAGCTTGGCCTTGGACTCCAGCACAGATACGCAGTATTTT.

J is TRBJ1-5 and V is TRBV6-6; D gene ambiguous. The CDR3 has 13 amino acids. Germline V lookup: CDR1 MNHNY, CDR2 SVGAGI (reference sequence). The V gene lost 2 bases and the J gene lost 6 bases, with 8 bases spanning the gap. The CDR3 sequence: CASSYPRGQPQHF. As DNA, the CDR3 is TGTGCCAGCAGTTACCCTCGAGGTCAGCCCCAGCATTTT.

The J gene is TRBJ1-2, the V gene TRBV27, with D maybe TRBD1 (6 bases). Trimming pared 5 bases from V and 8 bases from J, leaving 12 bases between. Germline loops: CDR1 MNHEY, CDR2 SMNVEV (reference sequence). The length of the CDR3 is 12 residues. The CDR3, as DNA: TGTGCCAGCAGTCCGGGACATTACGGCTACACCTTC. It encodes CASSPGHYGYTF.

V is TRBV19 and J is TRBJ1-5; 7 nucleotides agree with TRBD1. Germline CDR1 reads LNHDA; CDR2 reads SQIVND (reference sequence). The CDR3 loop spans 15 amino acids. The trim removed 5 bases at V and 3 bases at J, leaving 7 bases unmatched. CDR3 DNA: TGTGCCAGTAGTCTGCGGGACAGCCCCAATCAGCCCCAGCATTTT. Encoded protein: CASSLRDSPNQPQHF.

The chain couples TRBV6-1 to TRBJ1-2; 8 nucleotides match TRBD1. From germline, CDR1 is MNHNS and CDR2 SASEGT. V shed 6 bases and J 4 bases; nucleotides not matched to a gene: 4. The CDR3 is 13 amino acids. The CDR3 nucleotides read TGTGCCAGCAGGGAACAGGGGGGCTATGGCTACACCTTC. This sequence encodes CASREQGGYGYTF.

The rearrangement joins TRBV7-9 to TRBJ2-7; D is unclear. This CDR3 has 14 residues. CDR1 and CDR2 from the germline V gene are SEHNR and FQNEAQ (reference sequence). With 5 bases removed from V and 3 bases from J, the gap between germline ends came to 14 bases. As DNA, the CDR3 is TGTGCCAGCAGCGACTTGGTGAGCGACTACGAGCAGTACTTC. Translated, it gives CASSDLVSDYEQYF.

As to this clone: This sample also contains other DNA sequences that code for the same CDR3. This chain connects TRBV19 to TRBJ2-5; 7 bases fit TRBD1. Germline CDR1 reads LNHDA; CDR2 reads SQIVND (reference sequence). V dropped 1 base and J dropped 2; count of bases not matched to a gene: 4. The length of the CDR3 is 15 residues. CDR3 coding DNA: TGTGCCAGTAGTATAGGGTACAGGGGTCAAGAGACCCAGTACTTC. It encodes CASSIGYRGQETQYF.

The chain uses TRBV18 and TRBJ1-1, with D unclear. The ends were cut back, 3 bases at V and 3 bases at J, with 5 bases in the middle. Germline V lookup: CDR1 KGHSH, CDR2 LQKENI. The CDR3 runs to 12 residues. CDR3 DNA sequence: TGTGCCAGCTCACCGTCAGACACTGAAGCTTTCTTT. Translating gives CASSPSDTEAFF.

The chain links TRBV5-6 to TRBJ1-1, with 8 bases matching TRBD1. CDR1 SGHDT and CDR2 YYEEEE come from the germline V gene. The CDR3 runs 15 residues. After removal of 4 bases from V and 4 bases from J, the junction contained 9 bases not matched to a gene. The CDR3 sequence: CASSPRTGSPTEAFF. The DNA for the CDR3 is TGTGCCAGCAGCCCCCGGACAGGGAGCCCCACTGAAGCTTTCTTT.

The chain uses TRBV6-4 and TRBJ2-1; 9 positions agree with TRBD2. The CDR3 is 15 amino acids. Germline CDR1 is MRHNA and CDR2 is SNTAGT. V lost 7 bases to trimming and J lost 3 bases; unmatched junction nucleotides: 7. In nucleotides, the CDR3 is TGTGCCAGCACCCGCTCAGCGGGGGGCTACAATGAGCAGTTCTTC. Amino acid sequence: CASTRSAGGYNEQFF.

The chain couples TRBV7-2 to TRBJ2-5; perhaps TRBD2 as D (7 bases). The CDR3 has 14 amino acids. CDR1 is SGHTA and CDR2 is FQGNSA in the germline V gene. Trimming shortened V by 8 bases and J by 1 base, and 14 bases separated the two germline ends. This CDR3 reads CASGIGGGQETQYF. The CDR3 region has the DNA TGTGCCAGCGGAATAGGGGGGGGCCAAGAGACCCAGTACTTC.

The chain uses TRBV4-1 and TRBJ2-6; D may be TRBD2 (6 bases). This CDR3 spans 15 amino acids. V shed 4 bases and J shed 3 bases, with 10 bases lying between them. Per germline, CDR1 MGHRA and CDR2 YSYEKL. The CDR3 reads CASSPEGHGANVLTF. The CDR3 DNA reads as TGCGCCAGCAGCCCGGAGGGGCATGGGGCCAACGTCCTGACTTTC.

The genes are TRBV29-1 and TRBJ2-1, with 9 bases aligning to TRBD2. With V trimmed by 2 bases and J by 3 bases, 8 bases remained unmatched. Germline CDR1 and CDR2: SQVTM and ANQGSEA. The CDR3 runs 16 residues. The chain's CDR3 is CSVERASGTGYNEQFF. CDR3 nucleotide sequence: TGCAGCGTTGAAAGGGCTAGCGGGACTGGCTACAATGAGCAGTTCTTC.

The V and J genes are TRBV7-6 and TRBJ2-2; D may be TRBD1 (6 bases). Germline assignment: CDR1 SGHVS and CDR2 FNYEAQ. The CDR3 is made up of 14 amino acids. V lost 3 bases to trimming and J lost 4 bases, with 9 bases between them. This CDR3 reads CASSFQQGTGELFF. As DNA, the CDR3 is TGTGCCAGCAGCTTTCAACAGGGCACCGGGGAGCTGTTTTTT.

V usage is TRBV19 and J usage is TRBJ1-1, with D maybe TRBD1 (6 bases). The germline V gene encodes CDR1 LNHDA and CDR2 SQIVND (reference sequence). The CDR3 spans 16 residues. V was clipped by 10 bases and J by 1 base, with 22 bases between them. DNA for the CDR3: TGTGCCACCCAGGGGCCTAACGACTACGGGAACACTGAAGCTTTCTTT. This gives the protein CATQGPNDYGNTEAFF.

The chain employs TRBV14 and TRBJ2-1; 11 nucleotides match TRBD2. Germline V gene data show CDR1 as SGHDN and CDR2 as FVKESK. The CDR3 consists of 14 residues. V dropped 4 bases and J dropped 4; count of bases not matched to a gene: 0. The CDR3 DNA reads as TGTGCCAGCAGCCGGACTAGCGGGTACAATGAGCAGTTCTTC. Amino acids: CASSRTSGYNEQFF. The variable domain in full, with the rest retrieved from reference TRBV14 and TRBJ2-1, is EAGVTQFPSHSVIEKGQTVTLRCDPISGHDNLYWYRRVMGKEIKFLLHFVKESKQDESGMPNNRFLAERTGGTYSTLKVQPAELEDSGVYFCASSRTSGYNEQFFGPGTRLTVL.

The chain joins TRBV10-1 to TRBJ2-7, with 10 bases lining up with TRBD2. Trimming at V came to 6 bases and at J to 2 bases, leaving 7 bases not matched to a gene. Germline V gives CDR1 WNHNN, CDR2 SYGVQD (reference sequence). This CDR3 has 15 amino acids. The CDR3 coding sequence is TGCGCCAGCAGCGCCGGGACTAGCGAGGCCTACGAGCAGTACTTC. Its translation is CASSAGTSEAYEQYF.

The chain carries TRBV28 and TRBJ2-1; D possibly corresponds to TRBD1 (7 bases). The CDR3 sequence is 14 residues long. Trimming removed 3 bases at V and 9 bases at J, with 15 bases between. Germline V gene sequence: CDR1 MDHEN, CDR2 SYDVKM. CDR3 region: CASSFQGGGSEQFF. The DNA for the CDR3 is TGTGCCAGCAGTTTTCAGGGGGGCGGCAGTGAGCAGTTCTTC.

This chain uses TRBV19 with TRBJ2-1, with TRBD1 identical over 7 bases. The CDR3 is made up of 16 amino acids. The germline V gene has CDR1 LNHDA and CDR2 SQIVND (reference sequence). V shed 3 bases and J 4 bases; nucleotides not matched to a gene: 9. CDR3 in amino acids: CASSIRVTGIYNEQFF. CDR3 DNA sequence: TGTGCCAGTAGTATTCGGGTGACAGGGATTTACAATGAGCAGTTCTTC.

This chain joins TRBV28 and TRBJ1-3; 7 nucleotides align to TRBD1. CDR3 length equals 16 residues. Germline lookup yields CDR1 MDHEN and CDR2 SYDVKM. V lost 2 bases and J lost 1; bases outside the gene matches: 5. CDR3 sequence reads: CASSLGTVPSGNTIYF. DNA for the CDR3: TGTGCCAGCAGTTTAGGGACAGTCCCTTCTGGAAACACCATATATTTT.

V and J are TRBV7-8 and TRBJ1-2; D gene unclear. Germline assignment: CDR1 SGHVS and CDR2 FQNEAQ. V was trimmed by 6 bases and J by 4 bases, leaving 18 bases between them. This CDR3 region has 15 residues. The CDR3 DNA sequence: TGTGCCAGCAGTTCAAGACACCTTCTTGCCTATGGCTACACCTTC. This gives the protein CASSSRHLLAYGYTF. Full variable domain (missing parts from reference TRBV7-8 and TRBJ1-2): GAGVSQSPRYKVAKRGQDVALRCDPISGHVSLFWYQQALGQGPEFLTYFQNEAQLDKSGLPSDRFFAERPEGSVSTLKIQRTQQEDSAVYLCASSSRHLLAYGYTFGSGTRLTVV.

The chain is built from TRBV15 and TRBJ1-4; D is unclear. V was shortened by 0 bases and J by 10 bases, with 12 bases between the two germline ends. Germline CDR1 reads LNHNV; CDR2 reads YYDKDF (reference sequence). The CDR3 totals 14 residues. The CDR3 reads CATSRDQRAAKLFF. CDR3 DNA: TGTGCCACCAGCAGAGATCAGCGGGCGGCAAAACTGTTTTTT.

The chain is built from TRBV6-6 and TRBJ2-7, with 7 bases aligning to TRBD1. In germline, CDR1 is MNHNY, CDR2 SVGAGI (reference sequence). The length of the CDR3 is 13 residues. J lost 6 bases, V lost 6 bases, and 8 bases had no gene match. CDR3 sequence: CASRDRRSGEQYF. The DNA for the CDR3 is TGTGCCAGCAGGGACAGGAGGTCCGGCGAGCAGTACTTC.

CDR3 DNA: TGCGCCAGCAGCTTGGGTCTAGCGGAGATACAGTATTTT. It yields the protein CASSLGLAEIQYF. The chain combines TRBV5-1 with TRBJ2-3; 7 positions agree with TRBD2. Germline assignment: CDR1 SGHRS and CDR2 YFSETQ. V trimming: 0 bases; J trimming: 12 bases; junction bases outside the gene matches: 7. This CDR3 is 13 amino acids long.

This chain joins TRBV2 and TRBJ2-3; TRBD1 matches 9 bases. Germline V CDR1 and CDR2: SNHLY, FYNNEI. The CDR3 length is 14 residues. The ends lost 5 bases at V and 3 bases at J; junction bases unmatched: 3. Here the CDR3 DNA reads TGTGCCAGCAGTTACAGGGGGCGTACAGATACGCAGTATTTT. Protein: CASSYRGRTDTQYF.

V usage is TRBV7-6 and J usage is TRBJ2-7, with D possibly TRBD1 on 6 matching bases. Trimming pared 5 bases from V and 5 bases from J, leaving 10 bases between. This CDR3 has 12 amino acids. Per germline, CDR1 SGHVS and CDR2 FNYEAQ. CDR3 protein: CASSTGFHEQYF. CDR3 DNA: TGTGCCAGCAGCACAGGGTTCCACGAGCAGTACTTC.

V usage is TRBV5-4 and J usage is TRBJ2-1; possible D gene TRBD1, 5 bases. Deletions cut 1 base from V and 0 bases from J, with 17 bases between. The CDR3 has 18 residues. The germline CDR1 and CDR2 sequences are SGHNT and YYREEE (reference sequence). The CDR3 coding sequence is TGTGCCAGCAGCTTGTCATTGGGCCACAGGAGCTCCTACAATGAGCAGTTCTTC. This encodes CASSLSLGHRSSYNEQFF.

The rearrangement joins TRBV29-1 to TRBJ2-2, with 10 bases lining up with TRBD2. The V segment lost 5 bases and the J segment 4 bases; nucleotides outside the gene matches: 1. CDR1 is SQVTM and CDR2 is ANQGSEA in the germline V gene. The CDR3 has 13 amino acids. CDR3 DNA sequence: TGCAGCGTTCAGCGGGGGGGCACCGGGGAGCTGTTTTTT. Encoded protein: CSVQRGGTGELFF.